Included here is one TCR beta chain sequence, with context. The entry originates in a study of T cell changes during pregnancy in multiple sclerosis. The CDR3 is made up of 17 amino acids. Germline-derived CDR1 and CDR2 are PRHDT and FYEKMQ (reference sequence). V lost 4 bases to trimming and J lost 2 bases; unmatched junction nucleotides: 11. Libraries were prepared by immunoSEQ multiplex PCR; TCRdb keeps only in-frame clonotypes and omits some of them. The data show more than 35,000 clones, more than 75% seen once. The rearrangement uses TRBV13 and TRBJ2-7; 10 bases align to TRBD2. The material sequenced was CD8+ T cells from peripheral blood mononuclear cells, taken after pregnancy. The TCR was taken from a female donor in good health, enrolled as a control in a pregnancy study. The CDR3 region is CASSSQESGGGPYEQYF. The CDR3 DNA reads as TGTGCCAGCAGCTCCCAGGAAAGCGGGGGGGGCCCCTACGAGCAGTACTTC.